Reported below is one T cell receptor beta chain. The sample comes from a study of blood T cell repertoires in COVID-19. Study details: From the United States, Italy and Spain came samples of acute and convalescent COVID-19. T cells, B-cell-depleted T cells, or PBMCs supplied cDNA or gDNA.

Original analysis: Reference gene primer amplification gave estimated nucleated cell counts. The table came from immunoSEQ multiplex PCR; TCRdb's copy has only in-frame clones and leaves some out. Clonal size and the V and J genes are those of that table, whereas D and trimming came from the DNA. The sample consists of around 400,000 clones, 87% of them appearing once. Germline V gene lookup returns CDR1 SEHNR and CDR2 FQNEAQ (reference sequence). This CDR3 comprises 14 residues. V shed 5 bases and J 1 base; nucleotides not matched to a gene: 2. The Seattle site enrolled patients during active infection and followed them longitudinally.

The sequence was obtained from a woman aged 55-70 years with COVID-19, enrolled during active disease. This chain connects TRBV7-9 to TRBJ1-2; 9 bases fit TRBD1. The specimen sequenced was peripheral blood. This CDR3 reads CASSQGQGNYGYTF. As DNA, the CDR3 is TGTGCCAGCAGCCAGGGACAGGGTAACTATGGCTACACCTTC.